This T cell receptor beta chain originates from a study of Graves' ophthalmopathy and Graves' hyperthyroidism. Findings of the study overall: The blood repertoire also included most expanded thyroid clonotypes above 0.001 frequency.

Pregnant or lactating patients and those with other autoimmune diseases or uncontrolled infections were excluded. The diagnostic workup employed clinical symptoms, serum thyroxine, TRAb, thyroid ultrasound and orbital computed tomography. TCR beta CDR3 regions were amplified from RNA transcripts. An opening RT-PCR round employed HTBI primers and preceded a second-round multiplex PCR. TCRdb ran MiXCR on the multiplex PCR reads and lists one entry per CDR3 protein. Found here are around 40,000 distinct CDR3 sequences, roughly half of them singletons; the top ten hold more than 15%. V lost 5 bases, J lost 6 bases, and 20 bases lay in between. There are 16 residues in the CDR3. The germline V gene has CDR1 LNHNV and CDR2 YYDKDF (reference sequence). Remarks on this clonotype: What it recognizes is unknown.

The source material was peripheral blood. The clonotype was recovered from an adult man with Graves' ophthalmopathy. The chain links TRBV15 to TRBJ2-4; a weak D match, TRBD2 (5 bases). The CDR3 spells CATSGSLDTGRNIQYF. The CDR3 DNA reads TGTGCCACCAGCGGGTCCCTAGACACGGGGAGAAACATTCAGTACTTC.